One and the same sample provided the 25 T cell receptor beta chains below, sequenced in a study of CD8+CD57+ T cells in acquired aplastic anemia. The TCR beta profiling, which covered VDJ combination and CDR3 sequence, was carried out using genomic DNA as the template. TCRdb itself ran the reads through MiXCR, one entry per CDR3 protein. The repertoire holds hundreds of thousands of distinct CDR3 sequences, with around 68% as singletons. The sample was sorted CD4+, CD8+, or CD8+CD57+ T cells (not recorded which) from PBMCs. Receptors were obtained from a human donor in good health, serving as a control.

In its sample, this clonotype was seen a few times. This rearrangement joins TRBV15 to TRBJ2-7; no clear D gene. The CDR3 has 13 amino acids. The germline V and J ends were trimmed by 0 bases and 9 bases, with 12 bases remaining between them. Germline lookup yields CDR1 LNHNV and CDR2 YYDKDF (reference sequence). The CDR3 is CATSRDRPTGQYF. CDR3 bases: TGTGCCACCAGCAGAGATAGGCCAACGGGGCAGTACTTC.

The chain couples TRBV11-2 to TRBJ2-7; D call uncertain. The CDR3 is 15 amino acids. Per germline, CDR1 SGHAT and CDR2 FQNNGV. V was pared by 5 bases and J by 0 bases, with 14 bases between. CDR3 sequence reads: CASSPLSLSSYEQYF. CDR3 nucleotide sequence: TGTGCCAGCAGCCCCCTTTCTCTCAGCTCCTACGAGCAGTACTTC.

The V call is TRBV29-1, the J call TRBJ2-7, with D uncertain. The CDR3 consists of 11 residues. CDR1 SQVTM and CDR2 ANQGSEA come from the germline V gene. The V and J ends lost 4 bases and 4 bases respectively, with 8 bases between them. CDR3 nucleotides: TGCAGCGTTGTTTTAAGGTACGAGCAGTACTTC. This codes for CSVVLRYEQYF.

This clonotype showed up many times. This chain joins TRBV6-2 or TRBV6-3 and TRBJ2-5; D ambiguous. This CDR3 has 15 amino acids. Germline-derived CDR1 and CDR2 are MNHEY and SVGEGT. Trimming left V 0 bases short and J 2 bases short, with 10 bases between. This CDR3 is CASSYSKDFQETQYF. The CDR3 region has the DNA TGTGCCAGCAGTTACTCGAAAGACTTTCAAGAGACCCAGTACTTC.

This clonotype was counted a few times. The V call is TRBV13, the J call TRBJ1-6; 8 positions agree with TRBD1. The CDR3 is made up of 16 amino acids. V lost 0 bases and J lost 9; bases outside the gene matches: 7. The V gene's germline CDR1 is PRHDT and CDR2 FYEKMQ (reference sequence). The CDR3 here is CASSLGLGQGGSPLHF. DNA of the CDR3: TGTGCCAGCAGCTTAGGCCTTGGACAGGGAGGTTCACCCCTCCACTTT.

On this clonotype itself: Germline is not matched at one junction end, which may reflect a read error. The chain combines TRBV7-3 with TRBJ1-6, with D hard to call. The germline V gene encodes CDR1 SGHTA and CDR2 FQGTGA. The CDR3 has 14 residues. CDR3 bases: TGTGCCAGCAGCTTCGGAGAAAGTTATGCACAGTACTTCTTT. It encodes CASSFGESYAQYFF. Complete variable domain (other parts from reference TRBV7-3 and TRBJ1-6): GAGVSQTPSNKVTEKGKYVELRCDPISGHTALYWYRQSLGQGPEFLIYFQGTGAADDSGLPNDRFFAVRPEGSVSTLKIQRTERGDSAVYLCASSFGESYAQYFFGNGTRLTVT.

The chain couples TRBV7-3 to TRBJ2-7; D may be TRBD2 (6 bases). CDR1 is SGHTA, CDR2 FQGTGA, per germline. V was trimmed by 3 bases and J by 5 bases, leaving 14 bases between them. The CDR3 totals 14 residues. The CDR3 sequence: CASSLSGLVHEQYF. CDR3 sequence (DNA): TGTGCCAGCAGCTTGTCGGGACTCGTCCACGAGCAGTACTTC.

As to this clonotype: A read error may explain this, as a much larger clone is one base away. The chain uses TRBV30 and TRBJ2-1, with 10 nucleotides matching TRBD2. CDR3 length: 14 residues. From germline, CDR1 is GTSNPN and CDR2 SVGIG (reference sequence). DNA of the CDR3: TGTGCCGGGAGTATTGGGACTAGCGCCAATGAGCAGTTCTTC. Protein product: CAGSIGTSANEQFF.

The chain links TRBV7-2 to TRBJ1-6; unclear D gene. Trimming removed 0 bases from V and 13 bases from J, with 22 bases in between. From germline, CDR1 is SGHTA and CDR2 FQGNSA. This CDR3 is 17 amino acids long. CDR3 DNA: TGTGCCAGCAGCTTAGCCGCTCGGGCAAGGTTTCACCCCCCCCTCCACTTT. Protein sequence: CASSLAARARFHPPLHF.

The V and J genes are TRBV6-2 or TRBV6-3 and TRBJ1-1; D is undetermined. CDR1 is MNHEY, CDR2 SVGEGT, per germline. The V end was cut by 5 bases, the J end by 4 bases, with 17 bases between. CDR3 length: 15 residues. CDR3 sequence: CASSDPRGLGTEAFF. The CDR3 region has the DNA TGTGCCAGCAGTGACCCCCGGGGTCTTGGCACTGAAGCTTTCTTT.

Of note for this clonotype: Since a much larger clone is just one base distant, this may be a read error. The missing conserved phenylalanine or tryptophan at the end of this CDR3 makes a read error likely. CDR3 bases: TGTGCCAGCAGTTTGACAGAAATGAACACTGAAGCTTTCCTT. Amino acids: CASSLTEMNTEAFL. The chain employs TRBV6-1 and TRBJ1-1; the D gene is possibly TRBD1 (5 bases). V lost 5 bases, J lost 0 bases, and 10 bases lay in between. Germline V gene data show CDR1 as MNHNS and CDR2 as SASEGT. This CDR3 is built from 14 residues.

This clonotype was seen ten or more times. This chain links TRBV3-1 with TRBJ2-3, with 11 bases fitting TRBD2. The germline CDR1 and CDR2 sequences are LGHDT and YNNKEL (reference sequence). After removal of 4 bases from V and 3 bases from J, the junction contained 6 bases not matched to a gene. The CDR3 sequence is 16 residues long. In DNA, the CDR3 is TGTGCCAGCAGCCGCCCCCGGACTAGCGGGACAGATACGCAGTATTTT. Translated, it gives CASSRPRTSGTDTQYF.

The chain joins TRBV15 to TRBJ1-2; TRBD1 is a possible D gene (6 bases). Germline values: CDR1 LNHNV, CDR2 YYDKDF (reference sequence). The CDR3 runs 14 residues. The V end was cut by 5 bases, the J end by 6 bases, with 16 bases between. CDR3 residues: CATSWGHGTDGYTF. The CDR3, as DNA: TGTGCCACCAGCTGGGGACACGGGACGGATGGCTACACCTTC.

The V and J genes are TRBV9 and TRBJ1-3, with TRBD1 matching 7 bases. Germline CDR1 and CDR2: SGDLS and YYNGEE. V was clipped by 0 bases and J by 1 base; unmatched bases: 7. The CDR3 totals 17 residues. CDR3 nucleotide sequence: TGTGCCAGCAGCGTAGTAGGGGGCCAAACGTCTGGAAACACCATATATTTT. This codes for CASSVVGGQTSGNTIYF.

The chain employs TRBV7-8 and TRBJ1-3; D gene unclear. The CDR3 covers 15 residues. The germline CDR1 and CDR2 sequences are SGHVS and FQNEAQ. Trimming removed 5 bases at V and 14 bases at J, with 25 bases between. In DNA, the CDR3 is TGTGCCAGCAGCCTGTCGGCAAGCGAGGAAACCACGTTATATTTT. It codes for CASSLSASEETTLYF.

The gene calls are TRBV7-8 and TRBJ1-6; weak D call: TRBD1 (5 bases). The CDR3 has 15 amino acids. In germline, CDR1 is SGHVS, CDR2 FQNEAQ. V lost 5 bases and J lost 10, with 18 bases in between. The CDR3 nucleotides are TGTGCCAGCAGCCCCCGGCACCGGGAGGGGTCACCCCTCCACTTT. Amino acid sequence: CASSPRHREGSPLHF.

In regard to this clonotype: An end of the junction differs from the germline gene, which may be a read error. The chain links TRBV10-3 to TRBJ2-3; D is undetermined. The germline V gene has CDR1 ENHRY and CDR2 SYGVKD. The length of the CDR3 is 11 residues. The CDR3 loop reads CAITDTDAQYF. The CDR3 DNA reads TGTGCCATCACCGACACAGATGCGCAATATTTT.

There are many counts of this clonotype. The DNA is omitted, as the CDR3 cannot be located on it reliably, and the CDR3 follows TCRdb's listing. The CDR3 spells CISVPERDQKLFF. The rearrangement links TRBV7-5 to TRBJ1-4. TRBV7-5 is designated a pseudogene. Both ends counted, the CDR3 spans 13 residues.

The V and J genes are TRBV2 and TRBJ2-1; unclear D gene. The CDR3 loop spans 12 amino acids. Germline values: CDR1 SNHLY, CDR2 FYNNEI. The V end was cut by 8 bases, the J end by 8 bases, with 13 bases between. CDR3 sequence: CASWEGLDEQFF. The DNA for the CDR3 is TGTGCCAGCTGGGAAGGGCTCGATGAGCAGTTCTTC. The full variable domain, its missing parts supplied by reference TRBV2 and TRBJ2-1, is EPEVTQTPSHQVTQMGQEVILRCVPISNHLYFYWYRQILGQKVEFLVSFYNNEISEKSEIFDDQFSVERPDGSNFTLKIRSTKLEDSAMYFCASWEGLDEQFFGPGTRLTVL.

This clonotype was seen only a few times. This sequence joins TRBV9 and TRBJ2-2; a possible D gene is TRBD2 (7 bases). The CDR3 length is 15 residues. The germline gives CDR1 SGDLS, CDR2 YYNGEE. The ends were cut back, 2 bases at V and 7 bases at J, with 15 bases in the middle. The CDR3 DNA reads TGTGCCAGCAGCGTGGGGGGGGGGCCGGGCGGGGAGCTGTTTTTT. Encoded protein: CASSVGGGPGGELFF.

This chain connects TRBV7-6 to TRBJ1-2; D call uncertain. V lost 1 base and J lost 1, with 16 bases in between. Germline V gene data show CDR1 as SGHVS and CDR2 as FNYEAQ. The CDR3 has 17 amino acids. The CDR3 bases are TGTGCCAGCAGCTTAGTTCTCGACGGACGGAGTAACTATGGCTACACCTTC. This gives the protein CASSLVLDGRSNYGYTF.

The chain recombines TRBV5-1 with TRBJ1-2; TRBD1 aligns across 10 bases. CDR3 length: 15 amino acids. Germline V CDR1 and CDR2: SGHRS, YFSETQ. Trimming cost V 4 bases and J 4 bases; bases outside gene matches: 7. The DNA for the CDR3 is TGCGCCAGCAGCGTGGGACAGGGGAACACCTATGGCTACACCTTC. It codes for CASSVGQGNTYGYTF.

The V gene is TRBV20-1, the J gene TRBJ2-3; D perhaps matches TRBD2 (6 bases). V shed 4 bases and J shed 4 bases, with 18 bases lying between them. Per the germline V gene, CDR1 is DFQATT and CDR2 is SNEGSKA (reference sequence). The CDR3 extends over 15 amino acids. CDR3 DNA sequence: TGCAGTGCTACCCTAGGACGCGGGAACCCAGATACGCAGTATTTT. Encoded protein: CSATLGRGNPDTQYF.

This clonotype has a count of ten or more. The genes are TRBV2 and TRBJ2-2; the D is unclear. V dropped 7 bases and J dropped 4 bases, with 13 bases sitting between them. Germline V gives CDR1 SNHLY, CDR2 FYNNEI. The CDR3 length is 14 residues. The CDR3 coding sequence is TGTGCCAGCACCCAAGAGGCAGCCACCGGGGAGCTGTTTTTT. Translated: CASTQEAATGELFF. Variable domain in full (rest from reference TRBV2 and TRBJ2-2): EPEVTQTPSHQVTQMGQEVILRCVPISNHLYFYWYRQILGQKVEFLVSFYNNEISEKSEIFDDQFSVERPDGSNFTLKIRSTKLEDSAMYFCASTQEAATGELFFGEGSRLTVL.

A single count supports this clonotype. The conserved phenylalanine or tryptophan is not found at the CDR3 terminus, so this likely reflects a read error. The DNA is omitted, as the CDR3 cannot be located on it reliably, and the CDR3 follows TCRdb's listing. The genes are TRBV7-8 and TRBJ1-2. The germline V gene encodes CDR1 SGHVS and CDR2 FQNEAQ. The CDR3 contains 13 residues when both ends are counted. The CDR3 sequence is CASSFSPLSNNQP.